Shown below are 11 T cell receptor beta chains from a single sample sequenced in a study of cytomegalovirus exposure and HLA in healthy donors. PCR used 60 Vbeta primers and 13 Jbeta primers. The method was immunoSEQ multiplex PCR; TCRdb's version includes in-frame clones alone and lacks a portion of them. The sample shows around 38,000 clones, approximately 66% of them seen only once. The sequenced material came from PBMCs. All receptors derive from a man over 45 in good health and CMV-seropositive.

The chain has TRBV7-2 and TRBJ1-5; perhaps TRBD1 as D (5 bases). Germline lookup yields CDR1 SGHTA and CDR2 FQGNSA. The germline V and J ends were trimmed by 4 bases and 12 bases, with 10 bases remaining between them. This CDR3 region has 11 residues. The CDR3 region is CASSYSTDQHF. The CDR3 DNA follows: TGTGCCAGCAGCTACTCGACAGACCAGCATTTT.

CDR3 nucleotides: TGCAGCGCCTACAGGGGGCAGGGAGACACTGAAGCTTTCTTT. The encoded protein is CSAYRGQGDTEAFF. V gene TRBV29-1 combines with J gene TRBJ1-1; 9 bases agree with TRBD1. CDR1 is SQVTM, CDR2 ANQGSEA, per germline. The CDR3 is made up of 14 amino acids. V trimming: 7 bases; J trimming: 3 bases; junction bases outside the gene matches: 9. Looking up the rest from reference TRBV29-1 and TRBJ1-1 gives the full variable domain: SAVISQKPSRDICQRGTSLTIQCQVDSQVTMMFWYRQQPGQSLTLIATANQGSEATYESGFVIDKFPISRPNLTFSTLTVSNMSPEDSSIYLCSAYRGQGDTEAFFGQGTRLTVV.

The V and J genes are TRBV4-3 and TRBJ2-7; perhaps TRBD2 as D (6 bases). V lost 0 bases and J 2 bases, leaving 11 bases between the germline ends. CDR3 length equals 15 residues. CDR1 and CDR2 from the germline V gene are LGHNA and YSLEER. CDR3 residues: CASSQDESGAYEQYF. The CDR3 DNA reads TGCGCCAGCAGCCAAGATGAGTCGGGGGCCTACGAGCAGTACTTC.

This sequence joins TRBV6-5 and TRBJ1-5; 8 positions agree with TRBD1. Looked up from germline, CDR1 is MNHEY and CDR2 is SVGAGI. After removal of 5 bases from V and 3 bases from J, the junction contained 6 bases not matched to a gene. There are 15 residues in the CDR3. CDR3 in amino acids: CASSPQQGANQPQHF. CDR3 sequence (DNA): TGTGCCAGCAGTCCCCAGCAGGGGGCCAATCAGCCCCAGCATTTT.

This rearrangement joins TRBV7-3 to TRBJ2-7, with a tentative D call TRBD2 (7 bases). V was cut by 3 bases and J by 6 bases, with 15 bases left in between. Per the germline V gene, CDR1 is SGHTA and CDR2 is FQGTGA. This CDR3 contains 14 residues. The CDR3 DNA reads TGTGCCAGCAGCTTCGGGGGGCTCCTGAGCGAGCAGTACTTC. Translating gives CASSFGGLLSEQYF.

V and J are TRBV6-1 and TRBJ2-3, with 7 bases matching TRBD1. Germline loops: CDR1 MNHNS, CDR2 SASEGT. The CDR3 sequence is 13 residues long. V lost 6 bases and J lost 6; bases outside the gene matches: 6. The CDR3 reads CASSDRARDTQYF. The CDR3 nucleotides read TGTGCCAGCAGCGACAGGGCAAGGGATACGCAGTATTTT.

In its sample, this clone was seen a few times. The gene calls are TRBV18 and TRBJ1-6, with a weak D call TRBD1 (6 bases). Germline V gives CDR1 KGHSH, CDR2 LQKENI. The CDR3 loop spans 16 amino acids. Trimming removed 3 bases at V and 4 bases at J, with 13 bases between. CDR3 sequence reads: CASSPAGARYNSPLHF. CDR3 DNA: TGTGCCAGCTCACCGGCGGGGGCGCGGTATAATTCACCCCTCCACTTT.

CDR3 protein: CASSSDRGPYNEQFF. For the CDR3, the DNA is TGTGCCAGCAGCTCCGACAGGGGGCCATACAATGAGCAGTTCTTC. The gene calls are TRBV7-2 and TRBJ2-1; TRBD1 agrees at 10 bases. V shed 4 bases, J shed 4 bases, and the junction held 4 bases outside the gene matches. Per the germline V gene, CDR1 is SGHTA and CDR2 is FQGNSA. The CDR3 loop spans 15 amino acids. The whole variable domain, remainder taken from reference TRBV7-2 and TRBJ2-1, is GAGVSQSPSNKVTEKGKDVELRCDPISGHTALYWYRQSLGQGLEFLIYFQGNSAPDKSGLPSDRFSAERTGGSVSTLTIQRTQQEDSAVYLCASSSDRGPYNEQFFGPGTRLTVL.

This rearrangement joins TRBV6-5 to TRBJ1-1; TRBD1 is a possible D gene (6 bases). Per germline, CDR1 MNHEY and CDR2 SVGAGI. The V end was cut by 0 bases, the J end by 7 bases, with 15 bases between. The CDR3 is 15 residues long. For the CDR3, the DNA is TGTGCCAGCAGTTACTCGTTGTTGAGAGGGGGTGAAGCTTTCTTT. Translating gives CASSYSLLRGGEAFF.

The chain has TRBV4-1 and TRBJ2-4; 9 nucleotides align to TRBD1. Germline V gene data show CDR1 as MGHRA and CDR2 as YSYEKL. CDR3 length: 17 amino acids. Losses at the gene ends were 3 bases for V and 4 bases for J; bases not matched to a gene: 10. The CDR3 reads CASSQLGRDRVKNIQYF. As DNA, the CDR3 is TGCGCCAGCAGCCAGTTGGGGAGGGACAGGGTGAAAAACATTCAGTACTTC.

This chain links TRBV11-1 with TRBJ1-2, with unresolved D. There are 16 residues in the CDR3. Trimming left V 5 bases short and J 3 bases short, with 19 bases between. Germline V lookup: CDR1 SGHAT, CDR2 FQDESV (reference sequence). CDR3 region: CASSELGRIGDYGYTF. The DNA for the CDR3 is TGTGCCAGCAGCGAACTGGGCCGTATCGGGGACTATGGCTACACCTTC.